This TCR beta chain originates from a study of T cell clones after liver transplantation. Notes on the study in general: Post-transplant time points were not standardized, so conclusions are preliminary.

The germline gives CDR1 MNHEY, CDR2 SVGAGI. This CDR3 is 16 amino acids long. Trimming at V came to 2 bases and at J to 2 bases, leaving 3 bases not matched to a gene. In the case of this clone: Its target is not known.

TCRdb's table, derived via immunoSEQ multiplex PCR, lists solely in-frame clones and lacks some. The repertoire holds tens of thousands of clones, around 75% seen once, with over 12% in the top ten. The sample in question was CD4+ T cells from blood, obtained before liver transplant. V gene TRBV6-5 combines with J gene TRBJ1-6, with 7 nucleotides matching TRBD1. This receptor was identified in a human donor who received a liver transplant. The CDR3 sequence: CASSYLQGPYNSPLHF. The CDR3 DNA reads as TGTGCCAGCAGTTACCTACAGGGGCCCTATAATTCACCCCTCCACTTT.